This T cell receptor (beta chain) was sequenced for a study of blood T cell repertoires in COVID-19. Across the study: Nucleic acid was either cDNA or gDNA, and it came from T cells, B-cell-depleted T cells, or PBMCs.

Authors' data handling: Amplification from reference gene primers served as the basis for estimated nucleated cell counts. Clones were read by immunoSEQ multiplex PCR, and TCRdb kept only the in-frame ones, dropping some. The V and J calls and the clone size are those of that table, but D and trimming were determined from the DNA. The sample lists about 440,000 clones; roughly 88% were seen once. The CDR3 spans 14 residues. Per the germline V gene, CDR1 is ENHRY and CDR2 is SYGVKD. Trimming took 3 bases from V and 1 from J, leaving 9 bases between them. Seattle participants joined during active infection and were tracked over time.

Sequenced: peripheral blood. The receptor's source is a woman between 50 and 59 years old with COVID-19, enrolled during active disease. The J gene is TRBJ1-1, the V gene TRBV10-3; no definite D call. The CDR3 loop is CAISDSAGNTEAFF. The CDR3 DNA sequence: TGTGCCATCAGTGACTCCGCAGGGAACACTGAAGCTTTCTTT.